These T cell receptor beta chains were read from a single sample in a study of spatial heterogeneity in lung cancer. TCRdb reprocessed the 5' RACE reads via MiXCR and lists one record per CDR3 protein. The table records tens of thousands of distinct CDR3 sequences, less than 6.5% of them present only once. This sample comprised PBMCs, obtained at follow-up. These receptors all stem from a female donor with early-stage non-small cell lung cancer. The CDR3 runs from the conserved cysteine through the conserved F or W. The order of the fields is V gene, clone size, J gene, D gene, CDR3 protein, CDR3 DNA. D genes are given only for firm matches. Where a row states a size, it is once, few, many or the class of an expanded clone; other rows omit it.

v_call: TRBV10-3; clone_size: -; j_call: TRBJ2-3; d_call: TRBD2; cdr3_aa: CAISESIAGGRTDTQYF; cdr3_nt: TGTGCCATCAGTGAGTCGATAGCGGGAGGTCGTACAGATACGCAGTATTTT
v_call: TRBV6-1; clone_size: many; j_call: TRBJ2-7; d_call: -; cdr3_aa: CASSESRDFTYEQYF; cdr3_nt: TGTGCCAGCAGTGAATCCCGGGACTTCACCTACGAGCAGTACTTC
v_call: TRBV10-2; clone_size: many; j_call: TRBJ2-5; d_call: TRBD1; cdr3_aa: CASSESPGGLETQYF; cdr3_nt: TGCGCCAGCAGTGAGTCTCCAGGGGGCCTAGAGACCCAGTACTTC
v_call: TRBV7-2; clone_size: many; j_call: TRBJ2-2; d_call: -; cdr3_aa: CASSLGSLGLANTGELFF; cdr3_nt: TGTGCCAGCAGCTTGGGGTCACTAGGCCTCGCGAACACCGGGGAGCTGTTTTTT
v_call: TRBV6-2/TRBV6-3; clone_size: -; j_call: TRBJ2-1; d_call: -; cdr3_aa: CASSLQGGYNEQFF; cdr3_nt: TGTGCCAGCAGTTTACAGGGGGGGTACAATGAGCAGTTCTTC
v_call: TRBV7-9; clone_size: many; j_call: TRBJ2-5; d_call: -; cdr3_aa: CASSLAGGQETQYF; cdr3_nt: TGTGCCAGCAGCTTAGCTGGCGGACAAGAGACCCAGTACTTC
v_call: TRBV27; clone_size: few; j_call: TRBJ2-7; d_call: TRBD1; cdr3_aa: CASSRQGTYEQYF; cdr3_nt: TGTGCCAGCAGCCGACAGGGGACCTACGAGCAGTACTTC
v_call: TRBV14; clone_size: many; j_call: TRBJ1-1; d_call: -; cdr3_aa: CASSQDSRTEAFF; cdr3_nt: TGTGCCAGCAGCCAAGACAGTAGAACTGAAGCTTTCTTT
v_call: TRBV13; clone_size: -; j_call: TRBJ1-6; d_call: TRBD1; cdr3_aa: CASSSGQGWSSPLHF; cdr3_nt: TGTGCCAGCAGCTCCGGACAGGGTTGGAGCTCACCCCTCCACTTT
v_call: TRBV28; clone_size: many; j_call: TRBJ2-7; d_call: TRBD1; cdr3_aa: CASKPGGPPYEQYF; cdr3_nt: TGTGCCAGTAAACCAGGGGGCCCTCCCTACGAGCAGTACTTC
v_call: TRBV29-1; clone_size: many; j_call: TRBJ2-6; d_call: -; cdr3_aa: CSVEGLSGANVLTF; cdr3_nt: TGCAGCGTTGAAGGCCTATCTGGGGCCAACGTCCTGACTTTC
v_call: TRBV5-1; clone_size: many; j_call: TRBJ2-1; d_call: TRBD2; cdr3_aa: CASSFLDGGASYNEQFF; cdr3_nt: TGCGCCAGCAGCTTCTTAGACGGGGGGGCCTCCTACAATGAGCAGTTCTTC
v_call: TRBV7-2; clone_size: -; j_call: TRBJ1-2; d_call: -; cdr3_aa: CASSDRQLYGYTF; cdr3_nt: TGTGCCAGCAGCGATAGACAGTTGTATGGCTACACCTTC
v_call: TRBV4-1; clone_size: many; j_call: TRBJ2-2; d_call: TRBD2; cdr3_aa: CASSLLAEYTGELFF; cdr3_nt: TGCGCCAGCAGCCTCCTAGCGGAGTACACCGGGGAGCTGTTTTTT
v_call: TRBV29-1; clone_size: many; j_call: TRBJ1-5; d_call: TRBD1; cdr3_aa: CSVKGTGYNQPQHF; cdr3_nt: TGCAGCGTTAAAGGGACAGGCTACAATCAGCCCCAGCATTTT
v_call: TRBV24-1; clone_size: -; j_call: TRBJ2-3; d_call: TRBD2; cdr3_aa: CATSEKTSGRVTDTQYF; cdr3_nt: TGTGCCACCAGTGAGAAGACTAGCGGGAGGGTCACAGATACGCAGTATTTT
v_call: TRBV6-5; clone_size: many; j_call: TRBJ1-4; d_call: -; cdr3_aa: CASSRGVSGATNEKLFF; cdr3_nt: TGTGCCAGCTCACGGGGAGTCTCGGGTGCAACTAATGAAAAACTGTTTTTT
v_call: TRBV20-1; clone_size: few; j_call: TRBJ1-5; d_call: -; cdr3_aa: CSAPNQPQHF; cdr3_nt: TGCAGTGCCCCTAATCAGCCCCAGCATTTT
v_call: TRBV9; clone_size: few; j_call: TRBJ1-1; d_call: -; cdr3_aa: CASSARDARMNTEAFF; cdr3_nt: TGTGCCAGCAGCGCGCGGGACGCTCGCATGAACACTGAAGCTTTCTTT
v_call: TRBV5-1; clone_size: many; j_call: TRBJ1-1; d_call: TRBD1; cdr3_aa: CASSPGQGVNTEAFF; cdr3_nt: TGCGCCAGCAGCCCGGGACAGGGGGTAAACACTGAAGCTTTCTTT
v_call: TRBV7-2; clone_size: many; j_call: TRBJ1-3; d_call: -; cdr3_aa: CASSLYSGYGNTIYF; cdr3_nt: TGTGCCAGCAGCTTATATTCAGGCTATGGAAACACCATATATTTT
v_call: TRBV20-1; clone_size: many; j_call: TRBJ1-1; d_call: -; cdr3_aa: CSASGGSETEAFF; cdr3_nt: TGCAGTGCTAGCGGAGGGAGTGAAACTGAAGCTTTCTTT
v_call: TRBV6-5; clone_size: many; j_call: TRBJ1-2; d_call: TRBD1; cdr3_aa: CASGRQGRFSYGYTF; cdr3_nt: TGTGCCAGCGGGAGACAGGGGCGATTTTCCTATGGCTACACCTTC
v_call: TRBV6-4; clone_size: many; j_call: TRBJ2-5; d_call: -; cdr3_aa: CASSARFGETQYF; cdr3_nt: TGTGCCAGCAGTGCTCGGTTCGGGGAGACCCAGTACTTC
v_call: TRBV6-5; clone_size: -; j_call: TRBJ2-3; d_call: TRBD2; cdr3_aa: CASRRLGGAADTQYF; cdr3_nt: TGTGCCAGCAGACGCCTCGGGGGGGCCGCAGATACGCAGTATTTT